This TCR beta chain appears in the sequencing data of a study of T-cell reconstitution after alpha-beta-depleted transplantation in children. Researchers prepared the TCRbeta library using unique molecular identifiers, the study reports. TCRdb itself ran the PCR reads through MiXCR, one entry per CDR3 protein. The sample records 500,000 to 750,000 distinct CDR3 sequences, 10% to 15% being singletons. The source was PBMCs, mostly from graft donor cells, collected 360 days after TCRalphabeta/CD19-depleted stem cell transplant. The receptor was isolated from a male patient younger than 18 who had a stem cell transplant for acute myeloid leukemia, so the T cells may come from the graft donor.

CDR3 sequence: CASSLALPGQGDTGELFF. The CDR3 nucleotides read TGTGCCAGCAGCTTAGCATTACCGGGACAGGGGGACACCGGGGAGCTGTTTTTT. The chain joins TRBV7-8 to TRBJ2-2, with 11 bases that match TRBD1. CDR1 and CDR2 from the germline V gene are SGHVS and FQNEAQ. V shed 0 bases, J shed 3 bases, and the junction held 6 bases outside the gene matches. CDR3 length: 18 amino acids.